In this sample, the clone carrying this T cell receptor beta chain turned up once. Its antigen remains unidentified. The PCR had 60 Vbeta and 13 Jbeta primers. Sequencing used immunoSEQ multiplex PCR; TCRdb keeps in-frame clones, though not all of them. The table includes some 110,000 clones, about 81% detected once. V was shortened by 5 bases and J by 1 base, with 11 bases between the two germline ends. Per germline, CDR1 MNHNY and CDR2 SVGAGI (reference sequence). CDR3 length: 14 amino acids. This entry is derived from a study of cytomegalovirus exposure and HLA in healthy donors. General observations from the study: Researchers counted around 170 TCR beta chains as cytomegalovirus-associated. The authors confirmed in vitro that a few CMV-associated chains were specific for CMV antigens. What was likely a sequencing artifact was a cluster of highly shared sequence variants.

Nominally healthy donors were sampled, though unrecorded immune exposures were likely. The receptor was isolated from a woman younger than 45 in good health and CMV-seronegative. The V gene is TRBV6-6, the J gene TRBJ1-1, with D unresolved. The sequenced material came from PBMCs. CDR3 bases: TGTGCCAGCAGTCCACATACAGAGAACACTGAAGCTTTCTTT. Residues: CASSPHTENTEAFF.